This T cell receptor (beta chain) is from a study of blood T cell repertoires in COVID-19. After removal of 8 bases from V and 4 bases from J, the junction contained 13 bases not matched to a gene. Germline V gene sequence: CDR1 MNHEY, CDR2 SVGAGI. This CDR3 is built from 15 residues. Sequenced by immunoSEQ multiplex PCR; TCRdb stores in-frame clones only, minus some. The sample lists about 130,000 clones; roughly 80% were seen once. Sequenced material: peripheral blood. This TCR was sampled from a woman aged 60-70 years with acute or convalescent COVID-19. The rearrangement uses TRBV6-5 and TRBJ1-2; 7 nucleotides match TRBD1. The CDR3, as DNA: TGTGCCAGCTGGGGAGGACAGGCGGTTGCCTATGGCTACACCTTC. Its translation: CASWGGQAVAYGYTF.